The subject of this entry is one T cell receptor beta chain. What this receptor recognizes is not known. There are no base qualities to consult, and no much larger clone falls within one base. Libraries came from the immunoSEQ multiplex PCR assay. The hsTCRB Kit was used according to the manufacturer's protocol to amplify rearranged TCR beta chain sequences. Sequencing of TCRB libraries was carried out on an Illumina MiSeq. Concerning the study's data processing: The kit vendor's proprietary platform handled demultiplexing, trimming and gene mapping. Entries here come from immuneACCESS through TCRdb and include only in-frame sequences with V and J called. Some clones fail to appear in such tables; in the studies checked, an unresolved V gene covers under half of the shortfall, and the cause of the remainder is unknown. D and trimming were read from the DNA, whereas the V and J calls and clone size are those reported in that table. This sample holds 34,000 or so clones; roughly three quarters were observed only once. The ten largest clonotypes hold roughly 10% of the sample.

The entry originates in a study of a mutant IDH1 vaccine in newly diagnosed glioma (dated by TCRdb to the early 2020s). Concerning the study at large: Vaccination started 4-6 weeks after radiotherapy alone, or was given together with temozolomide cycles in the groups whose treatment included chemotherapy. The roughly 32 treated patients were approximately 62% male and approximately 40% female, with a mean age of approximately 40 years. Longitudinal TCRB deep sequencing was done for 25 treated patients, wherever samples were available for exploratory analyses. Before enrollment, patients had received standard therapy of radiotherapy alone, temozolomide alone, or radiochemotherapy with temozolomide; most received the combination. Six visits were used for peripheral blood collection: V03 (baseline), V05, V07, V10, V12 and V13. The week-35 safety follow-up took place at visit V12, and the week-47 end of study took place at visit V13.

Sample time point, as interpreted from the label and publication: week 35, safety follow-up. A 20-mer mutant IDH1 peptide at 300 micrograms in Montanide made up each vaccine dose, which was injected subcutaneously together with topical imiquimod. Patients were given eight vaccinations, in weeks 1, 3, 5, 7, 11, 15, 19 and 23, which matched visits V03 through V10. All donors had newly diagnosed IDH1-mutant astrocytomas of WHO grade 3 or 4 that showed loss of nuclear ATRX. The samples were drawn from NOA16, a multicentre, single-arm, open-label phase I trial in Germany that tested a mutant IDH1 peptide vaccine in humans for the first time. Genomic DNA for TCRB sequencing was extracted from EDTA blood using the DNeasy Blood and Tissue Kit. The trim is 6 bases for V and 3 bases for J, with a gap of 16 bases between the germline ends. Via the germline V gene, CDR1 is SNHLY and CDR2 FYNNEI. Including cysteine and phenylalanine, the CDR3 has 15 amino acids. The sequence is cut down to CDR3 DNA, 45 bases in frame from base 1.

General conclusions and limits of the study: Across multiple MHC alleles, vaccine-induced immune responses were seen in roughly 93% of patients. Availability determined which PBMC samples were chosen for TCRB deep sequencing. The authors stated that sample limitations prevented analyses of patient blood samples from being reproduced. Pseudoprogression appeared unrelated to alterations in the top peripheral T cell clonotypes detected by TCRB sequencing.

The TCR comes from a woman aged 40 to 50 with glioma. The sample in question was PBMCs, obtained from a glioma patient whose treatment included an IDH1 peptide vaccine. The rearranged chain carries TRBV2 and TRBJ2-3; the D gene is perhaps TRBD2, from 7 matching bases. For the CDR3, the sequence is CASREGDYGTDTQYF. Here is the DNA: TGTGCCAGCAGGGAGGGGGACTACGGAACAGATACGCAGTATTTT.